The 12 T cell receptor beta chains listed next were all sequenced from one sample in a study of cytomegalovirus exposure and HLA in healthy donors (dated by TCRdb to the late 2010s). Preparation of the library involved the immunoSEQ multiplex PCR assay. A mixture of 60 forward primers for TCR Vbeta segments and 13 reverse primers for TCR Jbeta segments was used in the multiplex PCR. TCRdb re-hosts the immuneACCESS table, in-frame sequences only. Its copies lack some clones; in the studies checked, an unresolved V gene accounts for under half of them, and the cause for the rest is not known. The sample records fewer than 150,000 clones, more than 75% of which are singletons. Roughly 4.7% of the sample comes from the top ten. Sequenced sample: PBMCs. These receptors originate from a male donor in good health and CMV-seronegative.

The chain links TRBV5-1 to TRBJ2-3; 7 bases match TRBD2. Per germline, CDR1 SGHRS and CDR2 YFSETQ. The CDR3 extends over 14 amino acids. Germline trimming cut 4 bases from V and 3 bases from J; bases unmatched to any gene: 5. CDR3 region: CASSQGLRTDTQYF. The CDR3 bases are TGCGCCAGCAGCCAGGGACTAAGGACAGATACGCAGTATTTT.

A remark on this clone: The germline gene is not matched at one end of the junction; a read error may be the cause. The chain carries TRBV29-1 and TRBJ2-5, with TRBD2 identical over 8 bases. Germline V gene lookup returns CDR1 SQVTM and CDR2 ANQGSEA. CDR3 length equals 15 residues. DNA of the CDR3: TGCAGCGGTGAAAGAACGACTAGCGACCAAGAGACCCAGTACTTC. Amino acid sequence: CSGERTTSDQETQYF.

This clone was picked up a small number of times. The chain links TRBV5-1 to TRBJ2-3, with D possibly being TRBD2 (5 bases). The CDR3 consists of 14 residues. V was cut by 2 bases and J by 4 bases, with 11 bases left in between. Germline V gene lookup returns CDR1 SGHRS and CDR2 YFSETQ. The CDR3 loop is CASSFLEDSDTQYF. CDR3 DNA sequence: TGCGCCAGCAGCTTCCTAGAGGACTCAGATACGCAGTATTTT.

The chain carries TRBV2 and TRBJ1-5; weak D call: TRBD1 (6 bases). CDR1 and CDR2 (germline): SNHLY, FYNNEI. This CDR3 is 14 amino acids long. The germline V and J ends were trimmed by 0 bases and 11 bases, with 14 bases remaining between them. CDR3 amino acids: CASSEAGTGWAQHF. CDR3 nucleotides: TGTGCCAGCAGTGAAGCGGGCACAGGGTGGGCCCAGCATTTT.

V and J are TRBV9 and TRBJ1-2, with a possible D match to TRBD1 (6 bases). Germline V gene lookup returns CDR1 SGDLS and CDR2 YYNGEE. This CDR3 contains 15 residues. The V end lost 0 bases, the J end lost 3 bases, and 12 bases lay between the germline ends. The CDR3 is CASSVGQVSDYGYTF. In DNA form, the CDR3 reads TGTGCCAGCAGCGTAGGACAGGTCTCAGACTATGGCTACACCTTC.

V is TRBV7-6 and J is TRBJ1-2; TRBD1 might be the D (6 bases). The CDR3 totals 13 residues. Trimming cost V 2 bases and J 8 bases, with 12 bases left between them. Looked up from germline, CDR1 is SGHVS and CDR2 is FNYEAQ. In nucleotides, the CDR3 is TGTGCCAGCAGCTTACAGGGGAGGGTGGGCTACACCTTC. This sequence encodes CASSLQGRVGYTF.

V gene TRBV15 combines with J gene TRBJ1-2; 8 nucleotides agree with TRBD1. CDR1 LNHNV and CDR2 YYDKDF come from the germline V gene (reference sequence). CDR3 length equals 13 residues. V dropped 1 base and J dropped 9; count of bases not matched to a gene: 4. Here the CDR3 DNA reads TGTGCCACCAGCAGAGCAGGGGGCGATAGCTACACCTTC. Residues: CATSRAGGDSYTF. The full variable domain, with the rest looked up from reference TRBV15 and TRBJ1-2, is DAMVIQNPRYQVTQFGKPVTLSCSQTLNHNVMYWYQQKSSQAPKLLFHYYDKDFNNEADTPDNFQSRRPNTSFCFLDIRSPGLGDTAMYLCATSRAGGDSYTFGSGTRLTVV.

This clone was seen just once. The chain uses TRBV5-1 and TRBJ2-5; D is unresolved. V was shortened by 4 bases and J by 5 bases, with 6 bases between the two germline ends. Germline CDR1 is SGHRS and CDR2 is YFSETQ. The CDR3 is 11 amino acids. The CDR3 here is CASSTAETQYF. The CDR3 region has the DNA TGCGCCAGCAGCACTGCGGAGACCCAGTACTTC. The entire variable domain, with the rest obtained from reference TRBV5-1 and TRBJ2-5, is as follows: KAGVTQTPRYLIKTRGQQVTLSCSPISGHRSVSWYQQTPGQGLQFLFEYFSETQRNKGNFPGRFSGRQFSNSRSEMNVSTLELGDSALYLCASSTAETQYFGPGTRLLVL.

About this clone itself: Mismatch with germline at one junction end may stem from a read error. The chain has TRBV7-7 and TRBJ2-2; D gene ambiguous. The CDR3 consists of 12 residues. Germline V gives CDR1 SSHAT, CDR2 FNYEAQ (reference sequence). The CDR3 reads CASSSSGGELFF. The CDR3 nucleotides read TGTGCTAGCAGCTCTTCGGGCGGGGAGCTGTTTTTT.

This clone came up a few times. The gene calls are TRBV5-4 and TRBJ1-2; possible D gene TRBD1, 5 bases. Germline V lookup: CDR1 SGHNT, CDR2 YYREEE (reference sequence). With 8 bases removed from V and 4 bases from J, the gap between germline ends came to 15 bases. The CDR3 is 13 residues long. CDR3 amino acids: CARGMQGSYGYTF. The CDR3 coding sequence is TGTGCCAGGGGAATGCAGGGTTCCTATGGCTACACCTTC.

This clone has a single count. The chain employs TRBV28 and TRBJ1-1; the match to TRBD1 covers 9 bases. Germline CDR1 and CDR2: MDHEN and SYDVKM. V shed 8 bases, J shed 7 bases, and the junction held 2 bases outside the gene matches. The length of the CDR3 is 11 residues. CDR3 residues: CASGTGIEAFF. DNA of the CDR3: TGTGCCAGCGGGACAGGGATTGAAGCTTTCTTT.

The chain is built from TRBV28 and TRBJ1-1; TRBD1 matches 7 bases. The CDR3 has 15 residues. The V gene's germline CDR1 is MDHEN and CDR2 SYDVKM. The V gene end was trimmed by 5 bases and the J gene end by 0 bases; junction bases not matched to a gene: 6. CDR3 DNA sequence: TGTGCCAGCAGTACCTCCGGGACAGTGAACACTGAAGCTTTCTTT. This translates into CASSTSGTVNTEAFF.